Sequencing of this T cell receptor (beta chain) was carried out in a study of T cell responses to AZD1222 COVID-19 vaccine (dated by TCRdb to 2020 to 2022). A note on the overall study: AZD1222 recipients given second doses at about 4 weeks or at about 12 weeks were pooled, since spike-specific TCR depth and breadth were not found to differ between the two schedules. Trial participants were enrolled into age subgroups of 18-55, 56-69 and 70-plus years, which contained about 160, 30 and 59 TCR-sequenced participants, respectively. A total of just over 230 trial participants underwent TCR sequencing, of whom about 210 had received two doses of AZD1222 and about 26 had received two doses of the MenACWY control vaccine. Paper-wide results and their limitations: In the small 56-69-year group, the increase in depth fell short of significance, most likely because of low power. Vaccine-associated CD4 TCRs spanned the whole spike protein, with dominant responses in regions 160-218 and 743-854. No day 14 peak-response samples were available, so repertoires were characterized only after the peak T cell response. Most participants were white British and females outnumbered males, and the authors suggested that clonal diversity may have been underestimated. Epitopes outside the regions mutated in the B.1.351 and B.1.1.7 variants were reportedly recognized by nearly half of the unique spike-specific TCRs. Spike-specific TCR breadth and depth rose significantly after two AZD1222 doses compared with day 0 and with MenACWY recipients. Conclusions about previously exposed vaccinees were limited because only a handful of AZD1222 recipients were SARS-CoV-2 seropositive at baseline.

The cysteine opens and the phenylalanine closes a CDR3 of 11 amino acids. Only the CDR3 portion is preserved as DNA: 33 bases, with reading frame beginning at the first base. According to the germline V gene, CDR1 reads MNHEY and CDR2 reads SVGAGI. From V the trimming removes 11 bases and from J it removes 5 bases, while the gene matches leave 2 bases of the junction unaccounted for. Read against the paper, the sample's time point label means: baseline before first vaccination. Vaccinee samples came from UK trials COV001 and COV002, including a single-blind randomized controlled phase 2/3 trial of AZD1222 (ChAdOx1 nCoV-19) in healthy adults. Trial participant PBMC samples were collected at day 0 and day 28 after the second dose for TCRbeta chain sequencing. A word on this clone: Its antigen is still unknown. No base qualities exist here, and no much larger clone lies one base off it.

The CDR3 regions of human TCRbeta chains were analyzed by immunosequencing. Processing in the source paper ran as follows. TCRs in the repertoires were compared against a reference library of SARS-CoV-2-specific TCRs that had been generated with the MIRA antigen-specificity platform. Breadth was defined as the fraction of unique TCRs that were SARS-CoV-2-associated. Depth was defined as the fraction of total T cells that were SARS-CoV-2-associated. Using the MIRA data, each spike-specific TCR was assigned both to the spike region to which the TCR was reactive and to a CD4 or CD8 class. Log10-transformed breadth and depth values were compared by one-way ANOVA with Sidak's multiple comparisons tests. The table was pulled from immuneACCESS by TCRdb, which kept in-frame rearrangements only. Such tables lose some clones; where checked, under half of the loss comes from unresolved V genes, and the rest has no known cause. V and J calls and clone size are those listed in that table; D and trimming were worked out from the DNA. For this sample the table gives 150,000 to 200,000 clones, of which roughly 90% were detected only once. The ten largest account for roughly 5.5% of the sample.

The receptor's source is an adult in good health. The sample consisted of peripheral blood, taken on day 0 of AZD1222 vaccination. The chain is made from TRBV6-5 and TRBJ2-1; TRBD2 lines up with 8 middle nucleotides. At the DNA level, the sequence is TGTGCCGCGGGGGGTGACAATGAGCAGTTCTTC. It codes for CAAGGDNEQFF.